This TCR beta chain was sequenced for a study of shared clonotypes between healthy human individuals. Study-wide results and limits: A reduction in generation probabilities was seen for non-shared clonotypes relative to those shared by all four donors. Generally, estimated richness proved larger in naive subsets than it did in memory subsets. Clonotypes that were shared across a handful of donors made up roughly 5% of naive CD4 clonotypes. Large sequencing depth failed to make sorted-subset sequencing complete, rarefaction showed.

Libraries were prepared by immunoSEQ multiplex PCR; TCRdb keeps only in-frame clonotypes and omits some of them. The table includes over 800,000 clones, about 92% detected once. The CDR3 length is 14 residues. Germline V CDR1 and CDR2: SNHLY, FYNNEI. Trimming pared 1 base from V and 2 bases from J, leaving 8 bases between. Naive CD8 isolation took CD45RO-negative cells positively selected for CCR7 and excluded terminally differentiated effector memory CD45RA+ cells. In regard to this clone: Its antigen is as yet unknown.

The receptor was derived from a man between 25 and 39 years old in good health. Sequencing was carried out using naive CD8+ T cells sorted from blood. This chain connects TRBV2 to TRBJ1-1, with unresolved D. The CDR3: CASSEVYSNTEAFF. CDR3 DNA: TGTGCCAGCAGTGAAGTGTACAGTAACACTGAAGCTTTCTTT. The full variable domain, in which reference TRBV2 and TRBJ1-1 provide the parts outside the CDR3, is EPEVTQTPSHQVTQMGQEVILRCVPISNHLYFYWYRQILGQKVEFLVSFYNNEISEKSEIFDDQFSVERPDGSNFTLKIRSTKLEDSAMYFCASSEVYSNTEAFFGQGTRLTVV.